The 22 T cell receptor beta chains given below trace back to one sample, sequenced in a study of T cell responses to AZD1222 COVID-19 vaccine. Repertoires were generated with immunoSEQ multiplex PCR, while TCRdb's copy carries only in-frame clones and drops some. In the table there are 180,000 or so clones, more than 75% of which are singletons. The sequencing here drew on peripheral blood, taken 28 days after the second AZD1222 dose. The receptors stem from an adult who received the AZD1222 COVID-19 vaccine.

The V gene is TRBV7-2, the J gene TRBJ2-3, with D perhaps being TRBD1 or TRBD2 (5 bases each). Germline CDR1 and CDR2: SGHTA and FQGNSA. The CDR3 has 15 residues. Trimming pared 4 bases from V and 0 bases from J, leaving 11 bases between. CDR3 coding DNA: TGTGCCAGCAGCTGGGACGTTTCTAGCACAGATACGCAGTATTTT. It translates to CASSWDVSSTDTQYF.

The J gene is TRBJ2-7, the V gene TRBV19, with 9 bases identical to TRBD1. Germline trimming cut 5 bases from V and 4 bases from J; bases unmatched to any gene: 9. Germline loops: CDR1 LNHDA, CDR2 SQIVND (reference sequence). The CDR3 extends over 15 amino acids. CDR3 residues: CASSSGTGRFYEQYF. The CDR3 DNA is TGTGCCAGTAGTTCCGGGACAGGGAGATTTTACGAGCAGTACTTC.

This chain links TRBV7-2 with TRBJ1-1; D is unresolved. CDR1 and CDR2 from the germline V gene are SGHTA and FQGNSA. The ends were cut back, 1 base at V and 1 base at J, with 10 bases in the middle. CDR3 length: 15 amino acids. The CDR3, as DNA: TGTGCCAGCAGCTTAGGGTGGTCAGGGAACACTGAAGCTTTCTTT. It translates to CASSLGWSGNTEAFF.

This clone is a singleton in its sample. The V and J genes are TRBV5-5 and TRBJ1-2, with 7 bases lining up with TRBD1. After removal of 4 bases from V and 5 bases from J, the junction contained 8 bases not matched to a gene. Germline lookup yields CDR1 SGHKS and CDR2 YYEKEE (reference sequence). The CDR3 covers 14 residues. In DNA form, the CDR3 reads TGTGCCAGCAGCCCCCGACAGGGAAGATATGGCTACACCTTC. Amino acid sequence: CASSPRQGRYGYTF.

V and J are TRBV27 and TRBJ2-7; D is undetermined. The CDR3 has 13 amino acids. Germline CDR1 MNHEY, CDR2 SMNVEV (reference sequence). The V end lost 4 bases, the J end lost 2 bases, and 9 bases lay between the germline ends. This chain's CDR3 is CASSSYPPYEQYF. The CDR3 DNA sequence: TGTGCCAGCAGTTCCTACCCCCCCTACGAGCAGTACTTC.

In this sample, this clone turned up a few times. V gene TRBV10-3 combines with J gene TRBJ2-6; D is perhaps TRBD1 or TRBD2 (6 bases each). Germline CDR1 reads ENHRY; CDR2 reads SYGVKD. Trimming stripped 4 bases from V and 3 bases from J, with 16 bases between. The CDR3 totals 17 residues. In nucleotides, the CDR3 is TGTGCCATCAGTGCCGTGGGGGGCGCTAATGGGGCCAACGTCCTGACTTTC. Translating gives CAISAVGGANGANVLTF.

The chain couples TRBV7-9 to TRBJ2-2; D unresolved. The CDR3 sequence is 14 residues long. Trimming cost V 2 bases and J 0 bases, with 4 bases left between them. In germline, CDR1 is SEHNR, CDR2 FQNEAQ (reference sequence). The CDR3 sequence: CASSLPANTGELFF. CDR3 coding DNA: TGTGCCAGCAGCTTACCCGCGAACACCGGGGAGCTGTTTTTT.

The chain couples TRBV30 to TRBJ2-2; D is unclear. Germline V gives CDR1 GTSNPN, CDR2 SVGIG (reference sequence). This CDR3 is 11 amino acids long. V lost 3 bases and J 3 bases, leaving 2 bases between the germline ends. CDR3 in amino acids: CAWSHTGELFF. In nucleotides, the CDR3 is TGTGCCTGGAGCCACACCGGGGAGCTGTTTTTT.

CDR3 region: CASSSNSGRGTYEQYF. For the CDR3, the DNA is TGTGCCAGCAGCTCTAATAGCGGGAGGGGGACCTACGAGCAGTACTTC. The gene calls are TRBV11-1 and TRBJ2-7, with 11 bases aligning to TRBD2. Losses at the gene ends were 4 bases for V and 2 bases for J; bases not matched to a gene: 7. Germline V gene lookup returns CDR1 SGHAT and CDR2 FQDESV (reference sequence). The CDR3 is 16 amino acids.

This sequence joins TRBV11-2 and TRBJ2-7; a possible D gene is TRBD1 (5 bases). Germline assignment: CDR1 SGHAT and CDR2 FQNNGV. Trimming took off 5 bases at V and 0 bases at J, with 20 bases between the two ends. The CDR3 totals 17 residues. This CDR3 reads CASSHPKGPRSSYEQYF. The CDR3 DNA follows: TGTGCCAGCAGCCATCCAAAGGGGCCTAGGAGCTCCTACGAGCAGTACTTC.

The sample holds one count of this clone. The chain combines TRBV7-2 with TRBJ1-1; D uncertain. Germline V gives CDR1 SGHTA, CDR2 FQGNSA. Trimming pared 2 bases from V and 6 bases from J, leaving 13 bases between. This CDR3 is 14 amino acids long. This CDR3 reads CASSLLISDAEAFF. The DNA of the CDR3 is TGTGCCAGCAGCTTATTAATATCGGACGCTGAAGCTTTCTTT.

This clone was found once. V usage is TRBV3-1 (or the pseudogene TRBV3-2) and J usage is TRBJ2-3, with D perhaps matching TRBD2 (6 bases). Per germline, CDR1 LGHDT and CDR2 YNNKEL (reference sequence). Trimming removed 5 bases at V and 6 bases at J, with 15 bases between. The CDR3 spans 14 residues. CDR3: CASSFLEGADTQYF. The CDR3 nucleotides read TGTGCCAGCAGCTTCTTGGAGGGCGCCGATACGCAGTATTTT.

The V call is TRBV4-3, the J call TRBJ2-7, with D possibly being TRBD1 (5 bases). Trimming removed 0 bases at V and 0 bases at J, with 9 bases between. CDR1 and CDR2 (germline): LGHNA, YSLEER. The CDR3 totals 15 residues. Here the CDR3 reads CASSQDNQGSYEQYF. In nucleotides, the CDR3 is TGCGCCAGCAGCCAAGATAACCAGGGCTCCTACGAGCAGTACTTC.

This clone showed up just once. The CDR3 sequence: CASLRVAGANVLTF. In nucleotides, the CDR3 is TGTGCCAGTTTAAGGGTAGCCGGGGCCAACGTCCTGACTTTC. V and J are TRBV6-5 and TRBJ2-6; no clear D gene. The V end was cut by 9 bases, the J end by 4 bases, with 13 bases between. There are 14 residues in the CDR3. From germline, CDR1 is MNHEY and CDR2 SVGAGI.

The V and J genes are TRBV2 and TRBJ2-1; D ambiguous. Trimming left V 9 bases short and J 3 bases short, with 15 bases between. Germline V lookup: CDR1 SNHLY, CDR2 FYNNEI. This CDR3 comprises 14 residues. CDR3 in DNA: TGTGCCAGTGATAACGGAGTGAGCTACAATGAGCAGTTCTTC. This codes for CASDNGVSYNEQFF.

J is TRBJ2-7 and V is TRBV5-1; TRBD2 agrees at 8 bases. The CDR3 runs 15 residues. Germline V gene sequence: CDR1 SGHRS, CDR2 YFSETQ. The V gene end was trimmed by 0 bases and the J gene end by 3 bases; junction bases not matched to a gene: 5. The CDR3: CASSLGSGRGYEQYF. CDR3 coding DNA: TGCGCCAGCAGCTTGGGGAGCGGGAGAGGCTACGAGCAGTACTTC.

CDR3 DNA: TGTGCCAGTACCCTAGGGCAGGGACCCTACAATGAGCAGTTCTTC. Translating gives CASTLGQGPYNEQFF. V gene TRBV19 combines with J gene TRBJ2-1; D possibly matches TRBD1 or TRBD2 (5 bases each). Per the germline V gene, CDR1 is LNHDA and CDR2 is SQIVND (reference sequence). The CDR3 consists of 15 residues. V shed 7 bases and J shed 2 bases, with 15 bases lying between them.

The V gene is TRBV9, the J gene TRBJ1-3, with a weak D call TRBD1 (6 bases). Germline values: CDR1 SGDLS, CDR2 YYNGEE. The CDR3 spans 13 residues. Between the trimmed V and J ends, which lost 0 bases and 8 bases, there was a span of 9 bases. The CDR3 DNA sequence: TGTGCCAGCAGCGTAGGGGGGGCGGACACCATATATTTT. It is translated as CASSVGGADTIYF.

This CDR3 is CASGAGRYNEQFF. The DNA for the CDR3 is TGTGCTAGCGGGGCAGGGAGATACAATGAGCAGTTCTTC. V usage is TRBV7-7 and J usage is TRBJ2-1; 8 positions agree with TRBD2. The germline V gene has CDR1 SSHAT and CDR2 FNYEAQ (reference sequence). The CDR3 runs 13 residues.

The rearrangement uses TRBV28 and TRBJ1-5; unclear D gene. The CDR3 has 14 amino acids. Trimming pared 7 bases from V and 4 bases from J, leaving 14 bases between. Germline values: CDR1 MDHEN, CDR2 SYDVKM. CDR3 amino acids: CASTSGGSNQPQHF. The CDR3, as DNA: TGTGCCAGCACCTCGGGTGGGTCTAATCAGCCCCAGCATTTT.

The chain combines TRBV5-1 with TRBJ1-4; D unclear. Germline V CDR1 and CDR2: SGHRS, YFSETQ. The CDR3 consists of 17 residues. V lost 4 bases and J 7 bases, leaving 23 bases between the germline ends. The CDR3 protein is CASSPDDPGEGGEKLFF. In DNA, the CDR3 is TGCGCCAGCAGCCCTGACGACCCCGGCGAAGGCGGTGAAAAACTGTTTTTT.

The V and J genes are TRBV28 and TRBJ1-1, with 10 bases lining up with TRBD1. The CDR3 is 14 residues long. The ends lost 7 bases at V and 3 bases at J; junction bases unmatched: 5. Germline CDR1 is MDHEN and CDR2 is SYDVKM. The CDR3 region is CASNPGQGYTEAFF. The CDR3 nucleotides read TGTGCCAGCAATCCGGGACAGGGGTACACTGAAGCTTTCTTT.